This TCR beta chain was obtained from a study of T cell responses to AZD1222 COVID-19 vaccine. Study-level points and caveats: No day 14 peak samples; only post-peak repertoires were characterized. Spike-specific TCR breadth and depth were elevated following two AZD1222 doses.

The data were produced by immunoSEQ multiplex PCR, yet TCRdb's version contains in-frame clones alone and is incomplete. The sample holds 150,000 to 200,000 clones; 70% to 90% are singletons and the top ten take 4.3%. Trimming cost V 4 bases and J 8 bases, with 14 bases left between them. CDR3 size: 13 residues. CDR1 and CDR2 from the germline V gene are LGHNA and YNFKEQ. Worth noting for this clone: Its antigen is as yet unknown.

Sequenced here: peripheral blood, sampled 28 days after the second dose of the MenACWY control vaccine. J is TRBJ1-1 and V is TRBV4-2; no reliable D call. This receptor was taken from an adult who received the MenACWY meningococcal vaccine as a control. The chain's CDR3 is CASSREGLGEAFF. Here the CDR3 DNA reads TGTGCCAGCAGCCGCGAGGGCCTGGGGGAAGCTTTCTTT.